The sequence of this T cell receptor beta chain was determined in a study of beta chain features in type 1 diabetes. As for the study in general: Healthy donors resembled patients in age, gender and cell yields. General study findings and limits: A moderate, significant TCRB CDR3 shortening appeared in type 1 diabetes across four CD4+ subsets.

This clone showed up many times. Its antigen is as yet unknown. Other DNA sequences from this sample encode an identical CDR3 as well. The isolated RNA, all of it, was reverse transcribed, so expressed TCRB transcripts were what got sequenced. Clones were sequenced by immunoSEQ multiplex PCR, and TCRdb holds only the in-frame ones, with some missing. The sample comprises 970,000 or so clones, 17% of which are singletons, and 0.02% to 0.03% rests with the top ten. CD45RO/CCR7/CD25/CD127/CD95/CD27 separated CD4+ naive, central memory, regulatory and stem cell-like memory cells by sorting. This CDR3 has 12 amino acids. The germline V and J ends were trimmed by 8 bases and 0 bases, with 5 bases remaining between them. Germline assignment: CDR1 MDHEN and CDR2 SYDVKM.

Sequencing was carried out using naive CD4+ T cells from blood. The origin of this receptor is a woman under 30 in good health. The chain combines TRBV28 with TRBJ2-1, with a possible D match to TRBD2 (5 bases). CDR3 DNA: TGTGCCAGCGGGAGCTCCTACAATGAGCAGTTCTTC. As protein: CASGSSYNEQFF.